This TCR beta chain was captured by sequencing in a study of cytomegalovirus exposure and HLA in healthy donors. Study details: The 500 to 850 first-cohort repertoires and the roughly 120 validation repertoires shared the same platform, a later analysis reported. General observations from the study: Researchers catalogued roughly 150 TCR beta chains as cytomegalovirus-associated. Rare TCR sequences dominated, though some public TCRs recurred in many donors.

In regard to this clone: Its cognate antigen is unknown.

The junction had 12 bases not matched to a gene; V was cut back by 4 bases and J by 5 bases. Germline-derived CDR1 and CDR2 are SGHDN and FVKESK. The CDR3 loop spans 17 amino acids. Using immunoSEQ multiplex PCR, the repertoire was profiled, and TCRdb retains in-frame clones only, with some absent. The sample has over 200,000 clones, around 88% seen once. Sequencing used PBMCs. The sequence was obtained from a woman younger than 30 in good health and CMV-seronegative. The chain carries TRBV14 and TRBJ2-1, with 9 bases identical to TRBD2. The CDR3: CASSRLGLAGSHNEQFF. The CDR3 nucleotides are TGTGCCAGCAGCCGTCTAGGGCTAGCGGGATCCCACAATGAGCAGTTCTTC.